These 27 T cell receptor beta chains were sequenced from one sample in a study of T cell responses to AZD1222 COVID-19 vaccine (TCRdb year 2021). Libraries were made using the immunoSEQ multiplex PCR assay. Entries here come from immuneACCESS through TCRdb and include only in-frame sequences with V and J called. Some clones fail to appear in such tables; in the studies checked, an unresolved V gene covers under half of the shortfall, and the cause of the remainder is unknown. The sample includes about 190,000 clones, with around 92% observed a single time. Roughly 10% of the sample is taken by the ten largest. Interpreted using the paper, the time point label stands for: baseline before first vaccination. The sequenced sample was peripheral blood, obtained on day 0 of AZD1222 vaccination. All receptors derive from an adult in good health.

The chain has TRBV5-6 and TRBJ1-5; D may be TRBD1 (5 bases). V dropped 0 bases and J dropped 11 bases, with 9 bases sitting between them. Germline-derived CDR1 and CDR2 are SGHDT and YYEEEE. The CDR3 has 12 residues. CDR3 DNA sequence: TGTGCCAGCAGCTTGGCCGCGGGGGCCCAGCATTTT. This gives the protein CASSLAAGAQHF.

As DNA, the CDR3 is TGTGCCAGCAGATTCACTAGCGCAGATACGCAGTATTTT. Translated: CASRFTSADTQYF. V and J are TRBV6-5 and TRBJ2-3; 7 nucleotides line up with TRBD2. CDR3 size: 13 residues. With V trimmed by 6 bases and J by 4 bases, 4 bases remained unmatched. CDR1 and CDR2 (germline): MNHEY, SVGAGI.

The table lists this clone with a count of one. The chain is built from TRBV28 and TRBJ1-2; D unresolved. Trimming removed 3 bases at V and 6 bases at J, with 11 bases between. The CDR3 totals 13 residues. Germline CDR1 MDHEN, CDR2 SYDVKM. Here the CDR3 reads CASSFNGRDGYTF. The CDR3 DNA follows: TGTGCCAGCAGTTTCAATGGCCGGGATGGCTACACCTTC.

The chain has TRBV5-1 and TRBJ1-1; D is undetermined. V was trimmed by 1 base and J by 1 base, leaving 11 bases between them. This CDR3 is built from 15 residues. Germline values: CDR1 SGHRS, CDR2 YFSETQ. The CDR3 is CASSLSGSTNTEAFF. CDR3 DNA sequence: TGCGCCAGCAGCTTGTCCGGCAGCACGAACACTGAAGCTTTCTTT.

The CDR3 nucleotides are TGCGCCAGCAGCCTAGACCGAACAGTGTACGAGCAGTACTTC. It encodes CASSLDRTVYEQYF. The chain links TRBV4-1 to TRBJ2-7; unclear D gene. The CDR3 runs 14 residues. The V end was cut by 4 bases, the J end by 4 bases, with 14 bases between. Germline CDR1 reads MGHRA; CDR2 reads YSYEKL.

The chain joins TRBV19 to TRBJ2-5; 8 nucleotides agree with TRBD2. The length of the CDR3 is 16 residues. V lost 2 bases, J lost 7 bases, and 12 bases stayed unmatched. Germline CDR1 reads LNHDA; CDR2 reads SQIVND (reference sequence). CDR3 residues: CASSISREGTLATQYF. CDR3 sequence (DNA): TGTGCCAGTAGTATATCTCGGGAGGGCACTTTGGCGACCCAGTACTTC.

The chain couples TRBV28 to TRBJ2-1, with D unresolved. The CDR3 contains 15 residues. CDR1 is MDHEN and CDR2 is SYDVKM in the germline V gene. The V end was cut by 10 bases, the J end by 0 bases, with 16 bases between. CDR3 bases: TGTGCCACCCTCCGCCTTACCAGCTCCTACAATGAGCAGTTCTTC. Translating it yields CATLRLTSSYNEQFF.

The chain links TRBV24-1 to TRBJ2-5; D remains unclear. CDR1 and CDR2 (germline): KGHDR, SFDVKD. V shed 4 bases and J shed 5 bases, with 4 bases lying between them. The CDR3 has 11 residues. CDR3 amino acids: CATSEGETQYF. CDR3 sequence (DNA): TGTGCCACCAGTGAGGGGGAGACCCAGTACTTC.

This clone was seen a few times. The V and J genes are TRBV30 and TRBJ1-1; perhaps TRBD1 as D (5 bases). This CDR3 has 15 residues. The germline V and J ends were trimmed by 3 bases and 1 base, with 15 bases remaining between them. Germline CDR1 and CDR2: GTSNPN and SVGIG (reference sequence). The CDR3 sequence is CAWRGLGPTNTEAFF. The CDR3 DNA reads as TGTGCCTGGAGGGGGTTGGGGCCCACGAACACTGAAGCTTTCTTT.

The genes are TRBV28 and TRBJ1-6, with D possibly TRBD1 on 6 matching bases. The CDR3 runs to 15 residues. Trimming removed 6 bases from V and 7 bases from J, with 16 bases in between. The germline V gene has CDR1 MDHEN and CDR2 SYDVKM. The CDR3 DNA is TGTGCCAGCAGAGCCCCGGGGGCGCGGAATTCACCCCTCCACTTT. It translates to CASRAPGARNSPLHF.

The chain has TRBV27 and TRBJ2-3; D is uncertain. Germline CDR1 MNHEY, CDR2 SMNVEV (reference sequence). V was trimmed by 4 bases and J by 4 bases, leaving 15 bases between them. The CDR3 has 15 amino acids. The CDR3 DNA sequence: TGTGCCAGCAGTTCCCGTGGAAGAACCGCAGATACGCAGTATTTT. Amino acids: CASSSRGRTADTQYF.

The chain recombines TRBV7-9 with TRBJ1-3, with 7 positions matching TRBD1. V lost 5 bases to trimming and J lost 2 bases; unmatched junction nucleotides: 3. The CDR3 length is 14 residues. Germline V lookup: CDR1 SEHNR, CDR2 FQNEAQ (reference sequence). The CDR3 region is CASSRDRAGNTIYF. Here the CDR3 DNA reads TGTGCCAGCAGCCGGGACAGAGCTGGAAACACCATATATTTT.

V is TRBV6-8 and J is TRBJ2-1, with D perhaps being TRBD1 or TRBD2 (5 bases each). With 5 bases removed from V and 8 bases from J, the gap between germline ends came to 22 bases. This CDR3 is 16 amino acids long. Germline V lookup: CDR1 MNHGY, CDR2 SAAAGT. CDR3 DNA sequence: TGTGCCAGCAGTAAACCGGTAGCTACTTGGGGGTATGAGCAGTTCTTC. This sequence encodes CASSKPVATWGYEQFF.

The CDR3 sequence is CASSVLSGRPYNEQFF. In DNA form, the CDR3 reads TGTGCCAGCAGCGTATTAAGCGGGAGGCCCTACAATGAGCAGTTCTTC. The chain is built from TRBV9 and TRBJ2-1, with TRBD2 identical over 9 bases. CDR1 is SGDLS, CDR2 YYNGEE, per germline. The CDR3 sequence is 16 residues long. Germline trimming cut 1 base from V and 2 bases from J; bases unmatched to any gene: 4.

This chain connects TRBV4-1 to TRBJ1-2; D is perhaps TRBD1 (6 bases). This CDR3 is built from 16 residues. Trimming took 4 bases from V and 3 from J, leaving 18 bases between them. From germline, CDR1 is MGHRA and CDR2 YSYEKL. CDR3 DNA sequence: TGCGCCAGCAGCCGGGAAGGGGGGCGGACCGACTATGGCTACACCTTC. Translating it yields CASSREGGRTDYGYTF.

The chain carries TRBV29-1 and TRBJ2-7; 7 bases align to TRBD1. Germline CDR1 and CDR2: SQVTM and ANQGSEA. The V segment lost 6 bases and the J segment 2 bases; nucleotides outside the gene matches: 4. The CDR3 spans 12 residues. The CDR3, as DNA: TGCAGCGTAACCGGGACAGCCTACGAGCAGTACTTC. Translated, it gives CSVTGTAYEQYF.

V usage is TRBV5-6 and J usage is TRBJ2-2; no reliable D call. The length of the CDR3 is 16 residues. V lost 4 bases to trimming and J lost 6 bases, with 19 bases between them. Germline V gene lookup returns CDR1 SGHDT and CDR2 YYEEEE. CDR3 bases: TGTGCCAGCAGCCCCTCCCTACCGGATAAAGCCGGGGAGCTGTTTTTT. Its protein product is CASSPSLPDKAGELFF.

This chain connects TRBV5-1 to TRBJ2-2, with unresolved D. There are 13 residues in the CDR3. Germline V gene lookup returns CDR1 SGHRS and CDR2 YFSETQ. V dropped 5 bases and J dropped 5 bases, with 10 bases sitting between them. CDR3 sequence (DNA): TGCGCCAGCAGTCGATTGGGAACCGGGGAGCTGTTTTTT. This translates into CASSRLGTGELFF.

The chain employs TRBV5-1 and TRBJ2-7; D gene unclear. Germline values: CDR1 SGHRS, CDR2 YFSETQ. V was trimmed by 4 bases and J by 2 bases, leaving 13 bases between them. There are 14 residues in the CDR3. The CDR3 is CASSGPSATYEQYF. In nucleotides, the CDR3 is TGCGCCAGCAGCGGACCCTCAGCGACCTACGAGCAGTACTTC.

The chain links TRBV28 to TRBJ2-2; 7 nucleotides match TRBD1. Germline V gives CDR1 MDHEN, CDR2 SYDVKM. The CDR3 spans 14 residues. V lost 8 bases to trimming and J lost 4 bases; unmatched junction nucleotides: 7. Here the CDR3 DNA reads TGTGCCAGCTCATATGGGACAGCCACCGGGGAGCTGTTTTTT. It codes for CASSYGTATGELFF.

V and J are TRBV10-2 and TRBJ1-2, with D perhaps matching TRBD1 (6 bases). The CDR3 length is 15 residues. Looked up from germline, CDR1 is WSHSY and CDR2 is SAAADI. V lost 5 bases to trimming and J lost 2 bases, with 15 bases between them. The CDR3 protein is CASSLGGAYNYGYTF. CDR3 nucleotides: TGCGCCAGCAGTCTTGGGGGGGCTTACAACTATGGCTACACCTTC.

CDR3 bases: TGTGCCAGCAGTTCTGAAAATCAGCCCCAGCATTTT. Translated, it gives CASSSENQPQHF. The V call is TRBV27, the J call TRBJ1-5; D is unresolved. In germline, CDR1 is MNHEY, CDR2 SMNVEV (reference sequence). The CDR3 contains 12 residues. Deletions cut 4 bases from V and 4 bases from J, with 5 bases between.

The CDR3 bases are TGTGCCAGCAGTTTATTTACTTCTAACTATGGCTACACCTTC. It codes for CASSLFTSNYGYTF. This chain joins TRBV28 and TRBJ1-2; D unresolved. From germline, CDR1 is MDHEN and CDR2 SYDVKM. The V end was cut by 1 base, the J end by 0 bases, with 6 bases between. CDR3 length equals 14 residues.

The chain is built from TRBV7-9 and TRBJ1-4; the match to TRBD1 covers 7 bases. Trimming took 1 base from V and 8 from J; bases not matched to a gene: 4. There are 14 residues in the CDR3. CDR1 and CDR2 (germline): SEHNR, FQNEAQ (reference sequence). CDR3 region: CASSLGQGREKLFF. The CDR3 DNA reads as TGTGCCAGCAGCTTAGGACAGGGCCGAGAAAAACTGTTTTTT.

This clone occurred once. This chain uses TRBV30 with TRBJ2-5, with D perhaps TRBD1 (6 bases). Germline V gives CDR1 GTSNPN, CDR2 SVGIG (reference sequence). V lost 3 bases and J 4 bases, leaving 15 bases between the germline ends. The CDR3 spans 14 residues. CDR3 in amino acids: CAWSQGPPGETQYF. In DNA form, the CDR3 reads TGTGCCTGGAGCCAGGGGCCGCCGGGAGAGACCCAGTACTTC.

The genes are TRBV3-1 (or the pseudogene TRBV3-2) and TRBJ2-2, with TRBD2 identical over 9 bases. Trimming took 2 bases from V and 1 from J; bases not matched to a gene: 5. In germline, CDR1 is LGHDT, CDR2 YNNKEL (reference sequence). The CDR3 sequence is 17 residues long. The CDR3 spells CASSQRTSAWNTGELFF. The CDR3 DNA follows: TGTGCCAGCAGCCAACGGACTAGCGCATGGAACACCGGGGAGCTGTTTTTT.

The V call is TRBV30, the J call TRBJ2-1; 15 nucleotides agree with TRBD2. The CDR3 runs 15 residues. Trimming removed 1 base from V and 7 bases from J; junction bases left unmatched: 2. The germline V gene has CDR1 GTSNPN and CDR2 SVGIG (reference sequence). CDR3 sequence: CAWSGTSGRGNEQFF. The CDR3 bases are TGTGCCTGGAGTGGGACTAGCGGGAGGGGGAATGAGCAGTTCTTC.